A single sample gave rise to the 4 T cell receptor beta chains below, sequenced in a study of blood T cell repertoires in COVID-19. Using immunoSEQ multiplex PCR, the repertoire was profiled, and TCRdb retains in-frame clones only, with some absent. The table has hundreds of thousands of clones, about four fifths seen once. Material: peripheral blood. The receptors were sampled from a woman in her 40s with active or convalescent COVID-19.

The V call is TRBV18, the J call TRBJ2-5; D unclear. Looked up from germline, CDR1 is KGHSH and CDR2 is LQKENI. V was shortened by 2 bases and J by 5 bases, with 9 bases between the two germline ends. The CDR3 runs to 13 residues. CDR3 residues: CASSPSVAETQYF. Written as DNA, the CDR3 is TGTGCCAGCTCACCAAGCGTAGCTGAGACCCAGTACTTC.

J is TRBJ1-5 and V is TRBV7-9; 8 positions match TRBD1. Germline V gene lookup returns CDR1 SEHNR and CDR2 FQNEAQ (reference sequence). V was clipped by 5 bases and J by 0 bases; unmatched bases: 3. CDR3 length: 15 amino acids. CDR3 region: CASSPTGDSNQPQHF. CDR3 nucleotides: TGTGCCAGCAGCCCGACAGGGGATAGCAATCAGCCCCAGCATTTT.

V gene TRBV5-1 combines with J gene TRBJ1-3; TRBD1 matches 8 bases. After removal of 4 bases from V and 0 bases from J, the junction contained 6 bases not matched to a gene. CDR1 SGHRS and CDR2 YFSETQ come from the germline V gene. This CDR3 has 16 amino acids. CDR3 amino acids: CASSTQGALSGNTIYF. The CDR3 DNA sequence: TGCGCCAGCAGCACCCAGGGGGCTCTCTCTGGAAACACCATATATTTT.

The CDR3 is CASSLKASGEISYEQYF. The CDR3 DNA is TGTGCCAGCAGCTTAAAAGCTAGCGGGGAAATCTCCTACGAGCAGTACTTC. V gene TRBV7-9 combines with J gene TRBJ2-7; 9 nucleotides align to TRBD2. Germline trimming cut 2 bases from V and 0 bases from J; bases unmatched to any gene: 8. The CDR3 is 17 residues long. Germline V gene data show CDR1 as SEHNR and CDR2 as FQNEAQ (reference sequence).